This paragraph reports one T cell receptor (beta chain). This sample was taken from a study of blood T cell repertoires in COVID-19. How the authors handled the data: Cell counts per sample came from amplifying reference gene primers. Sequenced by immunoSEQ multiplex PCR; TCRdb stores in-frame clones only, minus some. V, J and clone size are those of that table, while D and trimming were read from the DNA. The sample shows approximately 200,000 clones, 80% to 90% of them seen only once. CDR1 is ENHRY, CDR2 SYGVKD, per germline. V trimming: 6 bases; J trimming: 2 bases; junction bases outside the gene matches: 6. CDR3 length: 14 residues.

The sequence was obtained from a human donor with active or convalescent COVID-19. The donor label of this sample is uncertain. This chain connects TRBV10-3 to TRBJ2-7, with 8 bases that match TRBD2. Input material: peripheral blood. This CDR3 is CAISPAGATYEQYF. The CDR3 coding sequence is TGTGCCATCAGCCCAGCGGGAGCGACCTACGAGCAGTACTTC.